The 9 T cell receptor beta chains in this list originate from one sample, sequenced in a study of beta chain features in type 1 diabetes. Expressed TCRB transcripts got sequenced, as all isolated RNA was reverse transcribed. TCRdb's copy holds only in-frame clones and misses some; the assay was immunoSEQ multiplex PCR. The repertoire holds 600,000 to 650,000 clones, with around 16% as singletons. Material for sequencing was naive CD4+ T cells from blood. The source of these receptors is a man aged 18-30 years in good health.

This rearrangement joins TRBV20-1 to TRBJ1-2; D unresolved. From germline, CDR1 is DFQATT and CDR2 SNEGSKA (reference sequence). The CDR3 runs 11 residues. The V gene lost 6 bases and the J gene lost 8 bases, with 13 bases spanning the gap. CDR3 amino acids: CSASQDPGYTF. Written as DNA, the CDR3 is TGCAGTGCCTCTCAGGACCCCGGCTACACCTTC.

This clone was detected a few times. V gene TRBV7-9 combines with J gene TRBJ2-7; TRBD2 aligns across 13 bases. Germline CDR1 and CDR2: SEHNR and FQNEAQ (reference sequence). This CDR3 is 17 amino acids long. V shed 5 bases and J 0 bases; nucleotides not matched to a gene: 7. The CDR3 region has the DNA TGTGCCAGCAGCCCCCAACGGACTAGCGGGGGCTCCTACGAGCAGTACTTC. This encodes CASSPQRTSGGSYEQYF.

The CDR3 DNA reads TGTGCCAGCAGTGTACCGGGACAGGGTAGCGACGAGCAGTACTTC. Translating it yields CASSVPGQGSDEQYF. This rearrangement joins TRBV28 to TRBJ2-7, with 9 nucleotides matching TRBD1. CDR3 size: 15 residues. The trim removed 5 bases at V and 5 bases at J, leaving 10 bases unmatched. From germline, CDR1 is MDHEN and CDR2 SYDVKM.

This clone has only a few counts. The CDR3 sequence is CASSIDRFSEKLFF. The CDR3 DNA sequence: TGTGCCAGTAGTATCGACAGGTTTAGTGAAAAACTGTTTTTT. The chain combines TRBV19 with TRBJ1-4, with a tentative D call TRBD1 (6 bases). Germline V gene data show CDR1 as LNHDA and CDR2 as SQIVND (reference sequence). This CDR3 spans 14 amino acids. Deletions cut 3 bases from V and 7 bases from J, with 12 bases between.

This chain links TRBV18 with TRBJ1-5, with D hard to call. Germline CDR1 KGHSH, CDR2 LQKENI. This CDR3 region has 14 residues. Deletions cut 8 bases from V and 4 bases from J, with 15 bases between. Here the CDR3 DNA reads TGTGCCAGCACCGGTCCAGACCAAAATCAGCCCCAGCATTTT. It codes for CASTGPDQNQPQHF.

This clone showed up just a few times. The chain uses TRBV28 and TRBJ2-7; D tentatively reads TRBD1 or TRBD2 (5 bases each). CDR1 is MDHEN, CDR2 SYDVKM, per germline. This CDR3 is 17 amino acids long. V was shortened by 5 bases and J by 3 bases, with 23 bases between the two germline ends. The CDR3: CASSLPGPLRSLYEQYF. The CDR3 nucleotides are TGTGCCAGCAGTCTACCGGGACCATTAAGAAGTCTCTACGAGCAGTACTTC. Full variable domain (missing parts from reference TRBV28 and TRBJ2-7): DVKVTQSSRYLVKRTGEKVFLECVQDMDHENMFWYRQDPGLGLRLIYFSYDVKMKEKGDIPEGYSVSREKKERFSLILESASTNQTSMYLCASSLPGPLRSLYEQYFGPGTRLTVT.

This clone was seen a handful of times. This chain uses TRBV18 with TRBJ1-5, with 8 bases fitting TRBD1. V dropped 2 bases and J dropped 2; count of bases not matched to a gene: 8. CDR3 length: 17 amino acids. CDR1 is KGHSH and CDR2 is LQKENI in the germline V gene. The chain's CDR3 is CASSPYRTGKGNQPQHF. CDR3 nucleotides: TGTGCCAGCTCACCATATAGGACAGGGAAGGGCAATCAGCCCCAGCATTTT.

DNA for the CDR3: TGTGCCAGCAGTTACGCCGGACAGGGGGCGGACGGCTACACCTTC. This translates into CASSYAGQGADGYTF. The chain joins TRBV6-6 to TRBJ1-2, with 11 bases identical to TRBD1. The CDR3 is 15 amino acids. J gave up 8 bases and V 2 bases, and 7 bases lay outside the gene matches. Germline V gene sequence: CDR1 MNHNY, CDR2 SVGAGI (reference sequence).

The V gene is TRBV30, the J gene TRBJ1-1; no firm D call. With 2 bases removed from V and 7 bases from J, the gap between germline ends came to 8 bases. Germline-derived CDR1 and CDR2 are GTSNPN and SVGIG (reference sequence). CDR3 length: 11 amino acids. The CDR3 loop is CAWSSKIEAFF. Here the CDR3 DNA reads TGTGCCTGGAGTTCCAAAATTGAAGCTTTCTTT. The variable domain in full, completed from reference TRBV30 and TRBJ1-1, reads SQTIHQWPATLVQPVGSPLSLECTVEGTSNPNLYWYRQAAGRGLQLLFYSVGIGQISSEVPQNLSASRPQDRQFILSSKKLLLSDSGFYLCAWSSKIEAFFGQGTRLTVV.